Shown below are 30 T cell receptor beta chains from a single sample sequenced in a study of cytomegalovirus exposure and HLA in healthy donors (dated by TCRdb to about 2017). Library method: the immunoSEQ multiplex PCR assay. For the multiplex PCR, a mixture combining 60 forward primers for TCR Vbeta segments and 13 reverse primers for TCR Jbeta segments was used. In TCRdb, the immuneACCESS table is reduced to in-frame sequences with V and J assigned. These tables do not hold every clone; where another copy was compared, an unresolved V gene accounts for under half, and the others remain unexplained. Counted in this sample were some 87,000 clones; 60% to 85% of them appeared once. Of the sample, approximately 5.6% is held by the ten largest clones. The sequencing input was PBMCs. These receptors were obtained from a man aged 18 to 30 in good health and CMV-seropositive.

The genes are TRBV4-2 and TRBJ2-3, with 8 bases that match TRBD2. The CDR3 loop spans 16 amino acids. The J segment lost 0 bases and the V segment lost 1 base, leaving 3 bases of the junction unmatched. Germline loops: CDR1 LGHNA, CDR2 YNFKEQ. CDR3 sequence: CASSQGGGRSTDTQYF. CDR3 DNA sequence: TGTGCCAGCAGCCAAGGGGGCGGGAGGAGCACAGATACGCAGTATTTT.

The CDR3 nucleotides are TGTGCCAGCAGGACCGGGACTGGCGAGCAGTACTTC. The encoded protein is CASRTGTGEQYF. The chain joins TRBV5-4 to TRBJ2-7; weak D call: TRBD2 (6 bases). The CDR3 contains 12 residues. With 5 bases removed from V and 6 bases from J, the gap between germline ends came to 12 bases. Germline V CDR1 and CDR2: SGHNT, YYREEE (reference sequence).

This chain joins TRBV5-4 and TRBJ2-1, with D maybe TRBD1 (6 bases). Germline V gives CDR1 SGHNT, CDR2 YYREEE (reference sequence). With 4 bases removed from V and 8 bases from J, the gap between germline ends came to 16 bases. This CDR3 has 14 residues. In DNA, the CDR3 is TGTGCCAGCAGCCAATTGACAGGCTTGGATGAGCAGTTCTTC. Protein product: CASSQLTGLDEQFF.

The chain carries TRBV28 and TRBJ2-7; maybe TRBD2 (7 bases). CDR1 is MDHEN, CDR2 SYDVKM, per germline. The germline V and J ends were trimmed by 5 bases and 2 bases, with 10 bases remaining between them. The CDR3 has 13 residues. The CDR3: CASSKGGPYEQYF. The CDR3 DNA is TGTGCCAGCAGTAAGGGGGGGCCCTACGAGCAGTACTTC.

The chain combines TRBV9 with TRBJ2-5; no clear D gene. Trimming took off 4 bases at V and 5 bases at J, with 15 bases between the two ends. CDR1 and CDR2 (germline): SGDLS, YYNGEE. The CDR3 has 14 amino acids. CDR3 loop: CASSPAVSAETQYF. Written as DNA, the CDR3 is TGTGCCAGCAGCCCCGCCGTCTCAGCGGAGACCCAGTACTTC.

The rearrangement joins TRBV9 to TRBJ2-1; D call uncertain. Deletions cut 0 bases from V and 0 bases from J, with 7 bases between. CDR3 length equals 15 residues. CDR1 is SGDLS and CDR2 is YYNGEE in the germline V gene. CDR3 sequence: CASSVATSSYNEQFF. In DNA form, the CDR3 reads TGTGCCAGCAGCGTAGCCACGAGCTCCTACAATGAGCAGTTCTTC.

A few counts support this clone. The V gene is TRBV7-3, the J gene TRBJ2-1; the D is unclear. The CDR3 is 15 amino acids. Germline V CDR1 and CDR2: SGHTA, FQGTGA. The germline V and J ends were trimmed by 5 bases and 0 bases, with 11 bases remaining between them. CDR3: CASSPTSSSYNEQFF. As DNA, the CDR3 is TGTGCCAGCAGCCCGACTTCGAGCTCCTACAATGAGCAGTTCTTC.

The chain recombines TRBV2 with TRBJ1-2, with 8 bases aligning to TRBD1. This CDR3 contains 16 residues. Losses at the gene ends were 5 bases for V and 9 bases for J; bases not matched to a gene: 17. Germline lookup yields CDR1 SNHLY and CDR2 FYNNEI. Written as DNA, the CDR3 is TGTGCCAGCAGTCCGCTCCCTTCCGGGACAGGCGGAAGCTACACCTTC. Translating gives CASSPLPSGTGGSYTF.

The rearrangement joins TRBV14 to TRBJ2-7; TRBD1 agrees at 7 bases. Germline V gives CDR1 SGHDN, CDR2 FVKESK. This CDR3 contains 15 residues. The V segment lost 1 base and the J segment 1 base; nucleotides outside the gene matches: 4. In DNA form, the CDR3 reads TGTGCCAGCAGCCAAGGCTGGACAGGTTCCTACGAGCAGTACTTC. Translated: CASSQGWTGSYEQYF.

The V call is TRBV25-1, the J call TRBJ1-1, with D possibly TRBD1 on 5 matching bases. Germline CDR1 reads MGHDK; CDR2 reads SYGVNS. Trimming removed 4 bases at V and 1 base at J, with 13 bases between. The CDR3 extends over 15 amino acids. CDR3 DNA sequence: TGTGCCAGCAGTGTAAATGGGGGAGGGAACACTGAAGCTTTCTTT. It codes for CASSVNGGGNTEAFF.

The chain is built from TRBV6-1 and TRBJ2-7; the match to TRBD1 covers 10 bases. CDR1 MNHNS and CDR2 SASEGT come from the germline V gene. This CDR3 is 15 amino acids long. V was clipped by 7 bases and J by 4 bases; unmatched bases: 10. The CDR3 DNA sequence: TGTGCCAGCACCTATACCGGGACAGGGGATTACGAGCAGTACTTC. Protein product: CASTYTGTGDYEQYF.

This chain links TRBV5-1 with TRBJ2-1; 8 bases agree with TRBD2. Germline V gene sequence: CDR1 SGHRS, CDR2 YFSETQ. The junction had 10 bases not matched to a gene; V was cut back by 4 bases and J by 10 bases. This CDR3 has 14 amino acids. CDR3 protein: CASSPGSGRNEQFF. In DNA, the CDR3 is TGCGCCAGCAGCCCCGGCAGCGGGAGAAACGAGCAGTTCTTC.

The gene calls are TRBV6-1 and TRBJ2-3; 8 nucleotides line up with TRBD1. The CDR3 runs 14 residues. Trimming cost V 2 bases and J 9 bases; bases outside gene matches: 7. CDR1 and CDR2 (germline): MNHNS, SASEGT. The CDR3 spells CASSELQGAGTQYF. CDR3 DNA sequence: TGTGCCAGCAGTGAACTTCAGGGGGCGGGAACGCAGTATTTT.

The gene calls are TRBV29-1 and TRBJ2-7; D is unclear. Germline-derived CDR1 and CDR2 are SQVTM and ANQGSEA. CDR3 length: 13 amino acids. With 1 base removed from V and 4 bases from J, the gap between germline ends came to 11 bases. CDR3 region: CSVEGLTGYEQYF. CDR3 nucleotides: TGCAGCGTTGAAGGACTCACCGGTTACGAGCAGTACTTC.

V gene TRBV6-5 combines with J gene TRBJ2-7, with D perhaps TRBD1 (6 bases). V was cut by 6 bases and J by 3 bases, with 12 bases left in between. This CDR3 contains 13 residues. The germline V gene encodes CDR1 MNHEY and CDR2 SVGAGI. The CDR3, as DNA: TGTGCCAGCAGGGACAGCGCTCACTACGAGCAGTACTTC. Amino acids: CASRDSAHYEQYF.

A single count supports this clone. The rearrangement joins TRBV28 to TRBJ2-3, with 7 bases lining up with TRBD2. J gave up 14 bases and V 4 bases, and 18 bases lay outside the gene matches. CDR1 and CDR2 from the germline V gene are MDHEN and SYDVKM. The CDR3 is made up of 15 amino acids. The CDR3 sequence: CASSSTDVPSGEGYF. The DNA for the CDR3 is TGTGCCAGCAGTTCCACCGATGTTCCTAGCGGCGAGGGGTATTTT.

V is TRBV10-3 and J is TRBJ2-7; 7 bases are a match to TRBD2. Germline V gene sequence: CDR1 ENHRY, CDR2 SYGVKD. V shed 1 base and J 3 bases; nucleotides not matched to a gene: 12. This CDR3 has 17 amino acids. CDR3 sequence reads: CAISEFGSMSGVYEQYF. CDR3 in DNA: TGTGCCATCAGTGAGTTTGGAAGTATGAGCGGGGTCTACGAGCAGTACTTC.

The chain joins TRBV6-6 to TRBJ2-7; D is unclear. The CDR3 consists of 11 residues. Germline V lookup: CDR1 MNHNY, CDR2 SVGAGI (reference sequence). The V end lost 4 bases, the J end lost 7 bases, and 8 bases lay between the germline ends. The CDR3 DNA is TGTGCCAGCAGTTTGAGGTGGGAGCAGTACTTC. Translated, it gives CASSLRWEQYF.

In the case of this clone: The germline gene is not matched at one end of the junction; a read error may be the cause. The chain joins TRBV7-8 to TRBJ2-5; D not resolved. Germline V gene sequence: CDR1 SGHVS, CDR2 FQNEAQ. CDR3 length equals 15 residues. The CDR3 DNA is TGTGCCAGCAGCTTAGCCCCTCGGTACCAAGAGACTCAGTACTTC. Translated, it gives CASSLAPRYQETQYF.

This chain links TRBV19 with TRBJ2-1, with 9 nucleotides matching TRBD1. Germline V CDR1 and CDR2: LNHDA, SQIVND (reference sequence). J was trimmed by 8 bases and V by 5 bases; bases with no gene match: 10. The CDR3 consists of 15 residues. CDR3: CASSPQGQGVYEQFF. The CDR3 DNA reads TGTGCCAGTAGTCCCCAGGGACAGGGAGTCTATGAGCAGTTCTTC.

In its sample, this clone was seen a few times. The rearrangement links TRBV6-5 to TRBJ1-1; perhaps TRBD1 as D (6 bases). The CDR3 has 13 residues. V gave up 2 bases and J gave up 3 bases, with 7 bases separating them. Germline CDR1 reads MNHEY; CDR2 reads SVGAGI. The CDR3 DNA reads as TGTGCCAGCAGTTACGGACAGCACACTGAAGCTTTCTTT. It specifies CASSYGQHTEAFF.

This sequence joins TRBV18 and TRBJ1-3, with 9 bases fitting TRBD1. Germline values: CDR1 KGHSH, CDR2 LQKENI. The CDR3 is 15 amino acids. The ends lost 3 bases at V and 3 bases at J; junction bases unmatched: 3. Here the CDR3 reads CASSPGQGGGNTIYF. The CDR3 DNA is TGTGCCAGCTCACCGGGACAGGGCGGTGGAAACACCATATATTTT. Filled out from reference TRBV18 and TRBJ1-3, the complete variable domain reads NAGVMQNPRHLVRRRGQEARLRCSPMKGHSHVYWYRQLPEEGLKFMVYLQKENIIDESGMPKERFSAEFPKEGPSILRIQQVVRGDSAAYFCASSPGQGGGNTIYFGEGSWLTVV.

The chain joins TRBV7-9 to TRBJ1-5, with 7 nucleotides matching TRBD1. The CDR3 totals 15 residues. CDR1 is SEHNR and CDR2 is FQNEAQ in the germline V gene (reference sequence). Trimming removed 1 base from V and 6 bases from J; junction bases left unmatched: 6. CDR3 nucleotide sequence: TGTGCCAGCAGCTTAGGGGAGTCAGGGGGTCAGCCCCAGCATTTT. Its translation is CASSLGESGGQPQHF.

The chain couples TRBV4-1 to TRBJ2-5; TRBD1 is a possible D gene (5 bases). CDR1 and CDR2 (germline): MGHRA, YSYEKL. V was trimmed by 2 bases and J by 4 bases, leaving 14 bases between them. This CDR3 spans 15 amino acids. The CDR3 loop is CASSQRSVGLETQYF. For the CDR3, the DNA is TGCGCCAGCAGCCAAAGGTCTGTGGGGCTAGAGACCCAGTACTTC.

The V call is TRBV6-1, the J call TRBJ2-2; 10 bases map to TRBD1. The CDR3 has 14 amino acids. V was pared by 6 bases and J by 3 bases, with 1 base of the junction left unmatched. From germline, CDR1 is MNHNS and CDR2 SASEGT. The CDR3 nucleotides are TGTGCCAGCAGGGACAGGGGGGACACCGGGGAGCTGTTTTTT. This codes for CASRDRGDTGELFF.

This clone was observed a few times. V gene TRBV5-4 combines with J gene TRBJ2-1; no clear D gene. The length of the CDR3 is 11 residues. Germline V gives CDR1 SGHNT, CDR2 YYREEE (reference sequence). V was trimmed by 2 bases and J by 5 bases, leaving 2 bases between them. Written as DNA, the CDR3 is TGTGCCAGCAGCTTTAACAATGAGCAGTTCTTC. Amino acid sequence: CASSFNNEQFF.

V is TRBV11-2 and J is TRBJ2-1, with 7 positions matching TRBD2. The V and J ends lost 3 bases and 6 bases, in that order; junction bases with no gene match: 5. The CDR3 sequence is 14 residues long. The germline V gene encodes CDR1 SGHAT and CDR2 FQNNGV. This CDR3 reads CASSFRGRVNEQFF. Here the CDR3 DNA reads TGTGCCAGCAGCTTTCGCGGGAGAGTCAATGAGCAGTTCTTC.

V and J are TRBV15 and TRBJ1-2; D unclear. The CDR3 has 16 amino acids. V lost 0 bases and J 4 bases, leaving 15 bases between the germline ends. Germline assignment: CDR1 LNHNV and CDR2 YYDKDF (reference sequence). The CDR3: CATSRDLEPPSYGYTF. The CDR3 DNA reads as TGTGCCACCAGCAGAGATCTCGAGCCCCCGAGCTATGGCTACACCTTC. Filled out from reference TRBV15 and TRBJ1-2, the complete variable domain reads DAMVIQNPRYQVTQFGKPVTLSCSQTLNHNVMYWYQQKSSQAPKLLFHYYDKDFNNEADTPDNFQSRRPNTSFCFLDIRSPGLGDTAMYLCATSRDLEPPSYGYTFGSGTRLTVV.

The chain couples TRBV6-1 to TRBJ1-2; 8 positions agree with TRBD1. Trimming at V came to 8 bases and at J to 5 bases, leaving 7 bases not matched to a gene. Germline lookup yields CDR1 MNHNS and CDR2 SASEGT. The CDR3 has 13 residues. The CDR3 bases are TGTGCCAGCTCCTGGACAGGGATGTATGGCTACACCTTC. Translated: CASSWTGMYGYTF.

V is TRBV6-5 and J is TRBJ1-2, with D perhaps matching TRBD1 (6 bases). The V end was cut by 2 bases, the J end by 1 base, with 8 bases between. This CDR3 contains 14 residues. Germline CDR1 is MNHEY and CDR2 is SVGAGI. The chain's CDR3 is CASSYRDINYGYTF. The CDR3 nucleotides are TGTGCCAGCAGTTACCGGGACATTAACTATGGCTACACCTTC.